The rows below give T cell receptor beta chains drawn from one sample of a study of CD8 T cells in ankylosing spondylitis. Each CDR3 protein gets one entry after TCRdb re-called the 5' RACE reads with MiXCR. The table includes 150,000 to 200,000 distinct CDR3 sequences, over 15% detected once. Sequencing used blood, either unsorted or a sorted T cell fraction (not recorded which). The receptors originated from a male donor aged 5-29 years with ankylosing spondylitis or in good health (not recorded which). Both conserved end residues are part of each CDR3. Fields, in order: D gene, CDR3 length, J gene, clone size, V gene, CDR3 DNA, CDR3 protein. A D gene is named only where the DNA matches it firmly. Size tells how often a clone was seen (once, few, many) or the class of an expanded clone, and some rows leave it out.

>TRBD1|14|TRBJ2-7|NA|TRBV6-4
TGTGCCAGCAGTGCCGGGACAGGACCCTACGAGCAGTACTTC
CASSAGTGPYEQYF
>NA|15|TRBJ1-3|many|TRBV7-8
TGTGCCAGCAGCCATTCGAGAGACGTCGGAAACACCATATATTTT
CASSHSRDVGNTIYF
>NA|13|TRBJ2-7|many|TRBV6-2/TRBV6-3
TGTGCCAGCAGTCAAAACCGCGGTTGGGAGCAGTACTTC
CASSQNRGWEQYF
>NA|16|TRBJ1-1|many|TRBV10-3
TGTGCCATCAGTGAGTCGACTCGGGTGGGTAGGACTGAAGCTTTCTTT
CAISESTRVGRTEAFF
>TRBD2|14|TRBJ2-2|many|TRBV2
TGTGCCAGCAGTGCAGCGCGGGGGACCGGGGAGCTGTTTTTT
CASSAARGTGELFF
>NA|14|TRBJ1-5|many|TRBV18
TGTGCCAGCTCCTCCGGGACCACCAATCAGCCCCAGCATTTT
CASSSGTTNQPQHF
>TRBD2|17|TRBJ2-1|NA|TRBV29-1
TGCAGCGCAGCTGGGACGAATAGCGGGAAAGGGGACAATGAGCAGTTCTTC
CSAAGTNSGKGDNEQFF
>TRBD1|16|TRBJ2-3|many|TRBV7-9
TGTGCCAGCAGCTCGATGGACAGGGGCGAAAGTCAAACGCAGTATTTT
CASSSMDRGESQTQYF
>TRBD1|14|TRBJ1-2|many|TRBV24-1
TGTGCCACCAGTCCTAGAGGACAGGGCGGTGGCTACACCTTC
CATSPRGQGGGYTF
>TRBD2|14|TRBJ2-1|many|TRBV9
TGTGCCAGCAGCGTAACTAGCGGTTACAATGAGCAGTTCTTC
CASSVTSGYNEQFF
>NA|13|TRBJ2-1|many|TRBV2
TGTGCCACCCTGGACACAGCAAACAATGAGCAGTTCTTC
CATLDTANNEQFF
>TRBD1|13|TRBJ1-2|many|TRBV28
TGTGCCAGCAAGACCGGGACAGTCTATGGCTACACCTTC
CASKTGTVYGYTF
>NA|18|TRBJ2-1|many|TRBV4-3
TGCGCCAGCAGCCAAGACTTCTCCATCAGGGGCGCCCACAATGAGCAGTTCTTC
CASSQDFSIRGAHNEQFF
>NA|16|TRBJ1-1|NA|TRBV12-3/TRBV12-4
TGTGCCAGCACCCACAGCCTCCCAAGGGGCGACACTGAAGCTTTCTTT
CASTHSLPRGDTEAFF
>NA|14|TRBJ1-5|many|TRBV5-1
TGCGCCAGCAGCCCGGCCACCGGAGTCCAGCCCCAGCATTTT
CASSPATGVQPQHF
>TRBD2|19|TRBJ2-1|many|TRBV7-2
TGTGCCAGCAGCTTAATGGGACTAGCGGGAGGAGTGCGTTACAATGAGCAGTTCTTC
CASSLMGLAGGVRYNEQFF
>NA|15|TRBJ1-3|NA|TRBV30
TGTGCCTGGAGTTTATCAACAGGGTTTGGAAACACCATATATTTT
CAWSLSTGFGNTIYF
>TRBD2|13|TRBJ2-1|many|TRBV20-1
TGCAGTGCTCCGGGACTACGCTACAATGAGCAGTTCTTC
CSAPGLRYNEQFF
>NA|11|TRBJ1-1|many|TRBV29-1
TGCAGCGTGAGGGGCAACACTGAAGCTTTCTTT
CSVRGNTEAFF
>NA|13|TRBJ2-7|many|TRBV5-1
TGCGCCAGCAGCTTCTCTGATGGTTACGAGCAGTACTTC
CASSFSDGYEQYF